A selection of T cell receptor beta chains follows, all from one sample in a study of spatial heterogeneity in lung cancer. One entry per CDR3 protein results from TCRdb running MiXCR on the 5' RACE reads. The repertoire includes about 10,000 distinct CDR3 sequences, roughly 12% of them detected once, and roughly a tenth sits in the top ten. The sample here was lung tumor tissue, taken at surgery. All receptors derive from a male donor with early-stage non-small cell lung cancer. Each CDR3 is given with its conserved first and last residue. The order of the fields is CDR3 length, clone size, D gene, V gene, J gene, CDR3 DNA, CDR3 protein. The D gene is left open where the match is weak. Some rows have no size entry. The others give once, few or many, or a class for an expanded clone.

17	many	TRBD2	TRBV27	TRBJ2-7	TGTGCCAGCAGTTTGGGATCGATTAGCGGGAGCGCCTACGAGCAGTACTTC	CASSLGSISGSAYEQYF
13	-	TRBD1	TRBV12-3/TRBV12-4	TRBJ1-1	TGTGCCAGCAGTTTAAACAGGGGCACTGAAGCTTTCTTT	CASSLNRGTEAFF
16	many	TRBD2	TRBV28	TRBJ2-5	TGTGCCAGCAGTTTATCGGGAAGCGGGAGAGTGGAGACCCAGTACTTC	CASSLSGSGRVETQYF
18	few	TRBD2	TRBV3-1	TRBJ2-2	TGTGCCAGCAGCCCACTAGCGGGAGACAGAATGAACACCGGGGAGCTGTTTTTT	CASSPLAGDRMNTGELFF
15	large	-	TRBV5-1	TRBJ2-7	TGCGCCAGCAGCTTAACCGGGACCTATCTCGACGAGCAGTACTTC	CASSLTGTYLDEQYF
14	many	TRBD2	TRBV23-1	TRBJ2-3	TGCGCCAACCTGACTAGCGTGCATCAAGATACGCAGTATTTT	CANLTSVHQDTQYF
16	medium-sized	TRBD2	TRBV27	TRBJ2-7	TGTGCCAGCAGTACCGGGACTAGCGGGAATCTCTACGAGCAGTACTTC	CASSTGTSGNLYEQYF
14	many	TRBD1	TRBV7-6	TRBJ2-5	TGTGCCAGCAGCCCAAACAGGGGCCAAGAGACCCAGTACTTC	CASSPNRGQETQYF
14	medium-sized	-	TRBV6-5	TRBJ2-1	TGTGCCAGCAGTCTATATCCGACGAGGAATGAGCAGTTCTTC	CASSLYPTRNEQFF
13	medium-sized	-	TRBV14	TRBJ2-3	TGTGCCAGCAGCCCCCAGGGATCAGATACGCAGTATTTT	CASSPQGSDTQYF
15	medium-sized	TRBD2	TRBV30	TRBJ2-2	TGTGCCTGGAGTGGCGCTAGCGGGAGCACCGGGGAGCTGTTTTTT	CAWSGASGSTGELFF
13	-	-	TRBV4-2	TRBJ1-6	TGTGCCAGCAGCCCGACGGGTGCCGTACCCCTCCACTTT	CASSPTGAVPLHF
14	medium-sized	-	TRBV20-1	TRBJ2-2	TGCAGTGCCCACGGAGGCGCGAGCACCGGGGAGCTGTTTTTT	CSAHGGASTGELFF
15	few	-	TRBV5-6	TRBJ1-4	TGTGCCAGCAGCTTGGGGCAGGTCCGGAATGAAAAACTGTTTTTT	CASSLGQVRNEKLFF
16	many	TRBD2	TRBV7-8	TRBJ2-3	TGTGCCAGCAGCCCACCCGGGACTAGCGGCACAGATACGCAGTATTTT	CASSPPGTSGTDTQYF
12	-	-	TRBV7-9	TRBJ1-5	TGTGCCAGCGCCCCGAGCAATCAGCCCCAGCATTTT	CASAPSNQPQHF
15	many	TRBD2	TRBV6-5	TRBJ2-5	TGTGCCAGCAGGGACCGGCCTAGCGGGAGTGAGACCCAGTACTTC	CASRDRPSGSETQYF
15	few	TRBD1	TRBV18	TRBJ1-1	TGTGCCAGCTCACCTAACTGGGACAGTGGATTTGAAGCTTTCTTT	CASSPNWDSGFEAFF